This T cell receptor beta chain was found in a study of T cell repertoires in cytomegalovirus infection. V lost 5 bases to trimming and J lost 0 bases, with 8 bases between them. CDR1 is LNHNV and CDR2 is YYDKDF in the germline V gene (reference sequence). The CDR3 runs to 15 residues. TCRdb independently ran MiXCR on the reads; one entry per CDR3 protein. Of 450,000 to 550,000 distinct CDR3 sequences in the sample, approximately 17% were seen once. This clonotype was counted a few times. The chain employs TRBV15 and TRBJ1-6; D not certain. The source of this sequence is a human donor in good health (CMV status not recorded). Some clones in this sample may be carry-over from other donors' samples. The material sequenced was CD8+ T cells from PBMCs. The CDR3 sequence: CATSSSNSYNSPLHF. CDR3 coding DNA: TGTGCCACCAGCTCCAGCAACTCCTATAATTCACCCCTCCACTTT.